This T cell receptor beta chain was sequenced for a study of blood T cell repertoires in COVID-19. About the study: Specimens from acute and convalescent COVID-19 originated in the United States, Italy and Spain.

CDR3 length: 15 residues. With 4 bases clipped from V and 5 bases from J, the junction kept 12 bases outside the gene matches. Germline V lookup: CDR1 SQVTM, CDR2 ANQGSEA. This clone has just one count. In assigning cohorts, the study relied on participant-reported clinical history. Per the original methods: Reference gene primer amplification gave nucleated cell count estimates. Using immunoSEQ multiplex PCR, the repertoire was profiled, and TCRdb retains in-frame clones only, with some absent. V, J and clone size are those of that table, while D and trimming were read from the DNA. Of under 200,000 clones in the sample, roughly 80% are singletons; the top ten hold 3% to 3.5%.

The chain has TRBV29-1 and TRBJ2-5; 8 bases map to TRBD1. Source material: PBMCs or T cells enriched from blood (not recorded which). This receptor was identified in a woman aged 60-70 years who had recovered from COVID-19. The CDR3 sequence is CSVGGGQGRRETQYF. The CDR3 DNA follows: TGCAGCGTTGGAGGAGGACAGGGCCGCCGGGAGACCCAGTACTTC.